The present T cell receptor (beta chain) was sequenced within a study of patients and donors after allogeneic stem cell transplantation. CDR3 length equals 15 residues. The V segment lost 3 bases and the J segment 4 bases; nucleotides outside the gene matches: 3. Germline loops: CDR1 SGDLS, CDR2 YYNGEE. In TCRdb, the RT-PCR reads were re-called with MiXCR into one record per CDR3 protein. The sample lists hundreds of thousands of distinct CDR3 sequences, around 16% occurring once. This clonotype occurred many times. The TCR was taken from a human donor who was either an allogeneic HSCT recipient or a stem cell or donor lymphocyte infusion donor (not recorded which). It is not recorded whose cells these are; they may come from a transplant donor. The chain combines TRBV9 with TRBJ2-1, with TRBD2 matching over 11 bases. Sequenced: blood, either unsorted or a sorted T cell fraction (not recorded which). CDR3 protein: CASSAGTSGYNEQFF. Written as DNA, the CDR3 is TGTGCCAGCAGCGCTGGGACTAGCGGTTACAATGAGCAGTTCTTC.